This TCR beta chain was identified in a study of T-cell memory formation after mild COVID-19. Study details: Across donors, TCR clusters were largely donor specific. General study findings and limits: Second-wave clones reaching peak frequency on day 37 lacked confirmed SARS-CoV-2 specificity. The study found balanced CD4/CD8 in clones contracting day 15 to 85 and a CD4+ lean in later expanders. Prior to infection, memory already included some responding clones, suggesting cross-reactive memory joined.

Trimming pared 4 bases from V and 1 base from J, leaving 14 bases between. Germline V gives CDR1 SGHRS, CDR2 YFSETQ. The CDR3 consists of 15 residues. As regards this clonotype: The antigen is undetermined.

TCRdb passed the 5' RACE reads through MiXCR, listing each CDR3 protein once. In the table there are about 340,000 distinct CDR3 sequences, over 20% of which are singletons. The clonotype comes from an adult woman who had mild COVID-19 (a few samples of this study predate the infection). Cell type and time point are not known. This chain connects TRBV5-1 to TRBJ1-1, with D possibly TRBD1 on 6 matching bases. Sequenced material: PBMCs or a T cell subset sorted from them (not recorded which). CDR3 DNA sequence: TGCGCCAGCAGCCAGGATGGACAGCCGAACACTGAAGCTTTCTTT. This codes for CASSQDGQPNTEAFF.